The TCR beta chain described here comes from a study of T cells in Graves' hyperthyroidism and ophthalmopathy. RNA transcripts provided the source from which TCR beta CDR3 regions were amplified. First-round RT-PCR targeting the TCR CDR3 was performed with the HTBI primer set. TCRdb re-called the multiplex PCR reads through MiXCR, storing one row per CDR3 protein. The sample yields about 160,000 distinct CDR3 sequences, 9.4% seen once. V dropped 3 bases and J dropped 5; count of bases not matched to a gene: 10. Germline lookup yields CDR1 DFQATT and CDR2 SNEGSKA (reference sequence). The CDR3 covers 15 residues. This clonotype has at least ten counts.

The sequenced material came from blood. This receptor was taken from a woman between 18 and 30 years old with Graves' hyperthyroidism that later progressed to Graves' ophthalmopathy. The genes are TRBV20-1 and TRBJ2-5; 9 nucleotides line up with TRBD2. The CDR3 spells CSARLSGTSKETQYF. CDR3 nucleotides: TGCAGTGCTAGGCTTTCCGGGACTAGCAAGGAGACCCAGTACTTC.